A selection of T cell receptor beta chains follows, all from one sample in a study of T cells of healthy individuals. One entry per CDR3 protein, called by TCRdb with MiXCR from the 5' RACE reads. The sample records some 82,000 distinct CDR3 sequences, approximately 5.4% being singletons. The receptors stem from a female donor in good health. The CDR3 runs from the conserved cysteine through the conserved F or W. The order of the fields is CDR3 protein, D gene, V gene, J gene. D genes are given only for firm matches.

CDR3aa: CASSLGEGGNEQFF
d_gene: .
v_gene: TRBV5-4
j_gene: TRBJ2-1

CDR3aa: CASSLSAGNQPQHF
d_gene: .
v_gene: TRBV28
j_gene: TRBJ1-5

CDR3aa: CASSYGRELFF
d_gene: .
v_gene: TRBV6-2/TRBV6-3
j_gene: TRBJ2-2

CDR3aa: CASRLSGSSEAFF
d_gene: .
v_gene: TRBV12-3/TRBV12-4
j_gene: TRBJ1-1

CDR3aa: CASSAGTGRTDTQYF
d_gene: TRBD1
v_gene: TRBV7-2
j_gene: TRBJ2-3

CDR3aa: CASSQPSWRGGTDTQYF
d_gene: .
v_gene: TRBV7-9
j_gene: TRBJ2-3

CDR3aa: CASSRAWGEETQYF
d_gene: .
v_gene: TRBV4-1
j_gene: TRBJ2-5

CDR3aa: CAISVEPVGEQYF
d_gene: .
v_gene: TRBV10-3
j_gene: TRBJ2-7

CDR3aa: CASSATGSRELFF
d_gene: .
v_gene: TRBV9
j_gene: TRBJ2-2

CDR3aa: CASSPGGGRAPNYEQYF
d_gene: .
v_gene: TRBV19
j_gene: TRBJ2-7

CDR3aa: CASSEWGNQPQHF
d_gene: .
v_gene: TRBV25-1
j_gene: TRBJ1-5

CDR3aa: CSARLGGGNHEQYF
d_gene: .
v_gene: TRBV20-1
j_gene: TRBJ2-7

CDR3aa: CASKTFDGYNQPQHF
d_gene: .
v_gene: TRBV28
j_gene: TRBJ1-5

CDR3aa: CSVTTDTQYF
d_gene: .
v_gene: TRBV29-1
j_gene: TRBJ2-3

CDR3aa: CSVYRDNEKLFF
d_gene: .
v_gene: TRBV20-1
j_gene: TRBJ1-4

CDR3aa: CASSLAVAATDTQYF
d_gene: .
v_gene: TRBV5-5
j_gene: TRBJ2-3

CDR3aa: CASSLSPSGEQFF
d_gene: TRBD2
v_gene: TRBV5-1
j_gene: TRBJ2-1

CDR3aa: CASSSETGPLSYNSPLHF
d_gene: TRBD1
v_gene: TRBV5-1
j_gene: TRBJ1-6